This T cell receptor (beta chain) emerged from a study of PD-1 blockade in mismatch repair-deficient tumors. Time point specified: 10-day in vitro stimulation with candidate neoantigen peptide 5. The CDR3 runs 14 residues. CDR1 is SSHAT, CDR2 FNYEAQ, per germline (reference sequence). The V and J ends lost 9 bases and 7 bases, in that order; junction bases with no gene match: 11. Here immunoSEQ multiplex PCR was the method, and the copy in TCRdb shows in-frame clones only, minus some. The repertoire includes fewer than 18,000 clones, about 84% of them detected once, and roughly 9.8% sits in the top ten. This clone is a singleton in its sample. Its antigen is not known.

The material was cells cultured in vitro, obtained from a patient treated with pembrolizumab. The source is an adult with mismatch repair-deficient cancer. The chain is built from TRBV7-7 and TRBJ2-3, with TRBD1 identical over 9 bases. The CDR3 DNA reads TGTGCCAGTAGTACGGGACAGGGCACGAATACGCAGTATTTT. Protein product: CASSTGQGTNTQYF.